This TCR beta chain emerged from a study of T cells in Graves' hyperthyroidism and ophthalmopathy. This clonotype came up a few times. This may arise from a read error, as a much more abundant clone is one base away. This CDR3 contains 18 residues. Germline V CDR1 and CDR2: MNHEY, SVGEGT. RNA transcripts served as the template for amplifying TCR beta CDR3 regions. The HTBI primer set served for first-round RT-PCR of the TCR CDR3. TCRdb re-analysed the multiplex PCR reads in MiXCR, keeping a single row per CDR3 protein. The top ten clones hold 6.5% to 9% of a sample with about 600,000 distinct CDR3 sequences, 13% to 15% of them seen once.

The V call is TRBV6-2 or TRBV6-3, the J call TRBJ2-7; TRBD2 aligns across 13 bases. The clonotype originates from a woman aged 18 to 35 with Graves' ophthalmopathy. Sample: blood. The CDR3 is CANSSSLPTSGGPYEQYF. The CDR3 DNA reads as TGTGCCAACAGTTCCTCATTACCGACTAGCGGGGGGCCCTACGAGCAGTACTTC.